What follows describes a single TCR beta chain. Its cognate antigen is unknown. The CDR3 runs 13 residues. The germline V gene has CDR1 ENHRY and CDR2 SYGVKD. J was trimmed by 1 base and V by 8 bases; bases with no gene match: 3. The data are from a study of CD4+ T cells in melanoma. General study points: Neoantigen-specific CD4+ T cells in melanoma reportedly had diverse differentiation states. A reported correlation linked neoantigen-specific CD4+ T cells to CD8+, macrophage and B cell function.

Some clones are missing from TCRdb's copy, which holds only in-frame ones; the method was immunoSEQ multiplex PCR. The profile shows more than 10,000 clones, approximately 68% of them singletons. This TCR was recovered from a human donor with melanoma. The specimen was cells from a culture (not recorded whether cultured in vitro). The J gene is TRBJ2-5, the V gene TRBV10-3; 8 bases match TRBD1. CDR3 nucleotides: TGTGCCATCGGGGGACAGGCCCAAGAGACCCAGTACTTC. Translating gives CAIGGQAQETQYF.